What follows are 18 T cell receptor beta chains derived from one specimen sequenced in a study of CD8 T cells in ankylosing spondylitis. A single record per CDR3 protein comes from TCRdb applying MiXCR to the 5' RACE reads. The table includes around 250,000 distinct CDR3 sequences, 9.5% to 12% detected once. Sequencing was performed on blood, either unsorted or a sorted T cell fraction (not recorded which). Receptor source: a male donor with ankylosing spondylitis or in good health (not recorded which).

Comments on this clonotype: A much bigger clone sits one base away, suggesting this may be a read error. In nucleotides, the CDR3 is TGTGCCAGCAGCGGCGGGGGCCATGAAGCTTTCTTT. Protein: CASSGGGHEAFF. The chain links TRBV12-1 to TRBJ1-1; TRBD1, as called in the table, went unchecked against the DNA. TRBV12-1 is given as a pseudogene. The CDR3 is 12 amino acids.

This clonotype was counted at least ten times. The V and J genes are TRBV20-1 and TRBJ2-7; D not resolved. Germline lookup yields CDR1 DFQATT and CDR2 SNEGSKA (reference sequence). Deletions cut 5 bases from V and 3 bases from J, with 8 bases between. The CDR3 is 11 residues long. The CDR3 bases are TGCAGTGCTCTCCACAGCTACGAGCAGTACTTC. Translated: CSALHSYEQYF.

This clonotype was observed a handful of times. The gene calls are TRBV20-1 and TRBJ2-1; 9 bases match TRBD1. This CDR3 is 14 amino acids long. Trimming at V came to 4 bases and at J to 5 bases, leaving 6 bases not matched to a gene. The germline gives CDR1 DFQATT, CDR2 SNEGSKA (reference sequence). As DNA, the CDR3 is TGCAGTGCTACCGGGACAGGGACCAACAATGAGCAGTTCTTC. Amino acids: CSATGTGTNNEQFF.

The CDR3 spells CASSAPGTSGTTRGEQFF. The CDR3 DNA follows: TGTGCCAGCAGCGCCCCGGGGACTAGCGGGACAACCCGAGGAGAGCAGTTCTTC. V is TRBV11-1 and J is TRBJ2-1, with 13 bases aligning to TRBD2. With 5 bases clipped from V and 10 bases from J, the junction kept 17 bases outside the gene matches. Germline assignment: CDR1 SGHAT and CDR2 FQDESV (reference sequence). The CDR3 length is 18 residues.

This clonotype has at least ten counts. The V and J genes are TRBV5-1 and TRBJ2-2; a possible D gene is TRBD1 (5 bases). The CDR3 is made up of 15 amino acids. V lost 0 bases to trimming and J lost 3 bases, with 9 bases between them. Per the germline V gene, CDR1 is SGHRS and CDR2 is YFSETQ. For the CDR3, the DNA is TGCGCCAGCAGCTTGGAGACAGACTACACCGGGGAGCTGTTTTTT. It codes for CASSLETDYTGELFF.

This clonotype was seen repeatedly, ten times or more. The chain joins TRBV6-1 to TRBJ1-6; 9 bases are shared with TRBD1. Germline trimming cut 6 bases from V and 5 bases from J; bases unmatched to any gene: 8. This CDR3 spans 16 amino acids. CDR1 is MNHNS, CDR2 SASEGT, per germline. The CDR3 coding sequence is TGTGCCAGCAGCTTTGACAGGGGGTTTCATAATTCACCCCTCCACTTT. This gives the protein CASSFDRGFHNSPLHF.

This clonotype turned up a few times. The genes are TRBV7-9 and TRBJ2-7; 9 nucleotides match TRBD1. This CDR3 region has 15 residues. The germline V gene encodes CDR1 SEHNR and CDR2 FQNEAQ (reference sequence). Trimming cost V 2 bases and J 1 base; bases outside gene matches: 3. CDR3: CASSLMTGGSYEQYF. DNA of the CDR3: TGTGCCAGCAGCTTAATGACAGGGGGGTCCTACGAGCAGTACTTC.

V gene TRBV6-1 combines with J gene TRBJ1-1; possible D gene TRBD1, 6 bases. V dropped 3 bases and J dropped 0 bases, with 11 bases sitting between them. The CDR3 is 15 amino acids. CDR1 is MNHNS, CDR2 SASEGT, per germline. The CDR3: CASSDRGAMNTEAFF. The DNA of the CDR3 is TGTGCCAGCAGTGACAGGGGCGCTATGAACACTGAAGCTTTCTTT.

This clonotype was detected only a few times. This chain connects TRBV24-1 to TRBJ2-1, with a weak D call TRBD2 (5 bases). The germline V gene has CDR1 KGHDR and CDR2 SFDVKD. The CDR3 has 12 amino acids. V was cut by 7 bases and J by 6 bases, with 9 bases left in between. The CDR3 sequence is CATSQDSNEQFF. The CDR3 DNA reads TGTGCCACCAGCCAGGACTCCAATGAGCAGTTCTTC.

The chain employs TRBV7-9 and TRBJ1-3; 7 positions match TRBD1. The CDR3 covers 15 residues. The ends lost 5 bases at V and 0 bases at J; junction bases unmatched: 4. CDR1 and CDR2 from the germline V gene are SEHNR and FQNEAQ (reference sequence). Here the CDR3 reads CASSPTGTSGNTIYF. In DNA form, the CDR3 reads TGTGCCAGCAGCCCGACAGGGACCTCTGGAAACACCATATATTTT. Combining the CDR3 with reference TRBV7-9 and TRBJ1-3 gives the whole variable domain DTGVSQNPRHKITKRGQNVTFRCDPISEHNRLYWYRQTLGQGPEFLTYFQNEAQLEKSRLLSDRFSAERPKGSFSTLEIQRTEQGDSAMYLCASSPTGTSGNTIYFGEGSWLTVV.

This chain connects TRBV10-3 to TRBJ1-1; TRBD1 matches at 7 bases. The trim removed 7 bases at V and 6 bases at J, leaving 8 bases unmatched. Germline V gives CDR1 ENHRY, CDR2 SYGVKD. This CDR3 has 13 residues. CDR3 coding DNA: TGTGCCATCACCGACAGGGAAATGGCTGAAGCTTTCTTT. This gives the protein CAITDREMAEAFF.

This clonotype came up a few times. This chain links TRBV7-8 with TRBJ2-7, with 12 positions matching TRBD2. V dropped 2 bases and J dropped 3; count of bases not matched to a gene: 2. In germline, CDR1 is SGHVS, CDR2 FQNEAQ. The CDR3 has 15 residues. CDR3 residues: CASSLRTSGDYEQYF. CDR3 bases: TGTGCCAGCAGCTTACGGACTAGCGGGGACTACGAGCAGTACTTC.

This clonotype was seen ten or more times. The chain recombines TRBV28 with TRBJ2-2; a weak D match, TRBD1 (5 bases). This CDR3 has 15 amino acids. Trimming left V 2 bases short and J 6 bases short, with 13 bases between. Germline CDR1 is MDHEN and CDR2 is SYDVKM. CDR3 amino acids: CASSLGSQVSGELFF. The CDR3 DNA sequence: TGTGCCAGCAGTTTAGGGTCACAGGTCTCCGGGGAGCTGTTTTTT.

This clonotype was found a few times. The gene calls are TRBV28 and TRBJ2-3, with a tentative D call TRBD2 (6 bases). The V gene lost 6 bases and the J gene lost 6 bases, with 16 bases spanning the gap. Germline CDR1 reads MDHEN; CDR2 reads SYDVKM. This CDR3 is 14 amino acids long. The CDR3 reads CASRLAGQSDTQYF. CDR3 DNA: TGTGCCAGCAGGCTTGCGGGGCAATCCGATACGCAGTATTTT.

This clonotype was seen repeatedly, ten times or more. The rearrangement joins TRBV4-1 to TRBJ2-1, with no clear D. The V and J ends lost 0 bases and 8 bases respectively, with 11 bases between them. The germline V gene has CDR1 MGHRA and CDR2 YSYEKL. The CDR3 is made up of 14 amino acids. DNA for the CDR3: TGCGCCAGCAGCCAAGAACCCCCAAGCGATGAGCAGTTCTTC. Its translation: CASSQEPPSDEQFF.

This clonotype came up many times. The V and J genes are TRBV28 and TRBJ2-1, with D perhaps TRBD2 (5 bases). The CDR3 has 15 residues. V lost 4 bases to trimming and J lost 2 bases, with 12 bases between them. Germline-derived CDR1 and CDR2 are MDHEN and SYDVKM. The CDR3 reads CASSSPLLAYNEQFF. As DNA, the CDR3 is TGTGCCAGCAGTTCCCCCCTACTAGCCTACAATGAGCAGTTCTTC. Supplemented by reference TRBV28 and TRBJ2-1, the full variable domain reads DVKVTQSSRYLVKRTGEKVFLECVQDMDHENMFWYRQDPGLGLRLIYFSYDVKMKEKGDIPEGYSVSREKKERFSLILESASTNQTSMYLCASSSPLLAYNEQFFGPGTRLTVL.

Many counts were recorded for this clonotype. The gene calls are TRBV12-3 or TRBV12-4 and TRBJ2-5, with 8 bases lining up with TRBD1. The CDR3 spans 15 residues. Trimming at V came to 3 bases and at J to 4 bases, leaving 7 bases not matched to a gene. The CDR3 reads CASSFRQGSGETQYF. In DNA, the CDR3 is TGTGCCAGCAGTTTTCGACAGGGGTCGGGAGAGACCCAGTACTTC.

The chain combines TRBV11-2 with TRBJ2-5; weak D call: TRBD1 (7 bases). V lost 4 bases and J lost 4, with 13 bases in between. Germline V gene lookup returns CDR1 SGHAT and CDR2 FQNNGV. The CDR3 has 14 residues. In DNA form, the CDR3 reads TGTGCCAGCAGCTGGAGGGGGCTCGGAGAGACCCAGTACTTC. It yields the protein CASSWRGLGETQYF.